This T cell receptor beta chain was sequenced in a study of blood T cell repertoires in COVID-19. Turning to the study itself: Specimens from acute and convalescent COVID-19 originated in the United States, Italy and Spain. PBMCs, B-cell-depleted T cells, or T cells provided the cDNA or gDNA that made up the material.

Data came from immunoSEQ multiplex PCR; TCRdb stores just in-frame clones and leaves some out. The sample records approximately 300,000 clones, roughly 90% being singletons. Trimming removed 4 bases at V and 4 bases at J, with 8 bases between. The CDR3 has 13 amino acids. The germline gives CDR1 MGHDK, CDR2 SYGVNS. Participants' reported clinical history set cohort assignment. The study recruited exposed participants who had met a COVID-19 case within 2 weeks before entry. The sequence was obtained from a woman aged 25 to 39 who had been exposed to COVID-19. The chain combines TRBV25-1 with TRBJ1-5, with D perhaps matching TRBD1 (6 bases). What was sequenced was PBMCs or T cells enriched from blood (not recorded which). CDR3 sequence: CASSGQVNQPQHF. The CDR3 bases are TGTGCCAGCAGTGGACAGGTTAATCAGCCCCAGCATTTT.